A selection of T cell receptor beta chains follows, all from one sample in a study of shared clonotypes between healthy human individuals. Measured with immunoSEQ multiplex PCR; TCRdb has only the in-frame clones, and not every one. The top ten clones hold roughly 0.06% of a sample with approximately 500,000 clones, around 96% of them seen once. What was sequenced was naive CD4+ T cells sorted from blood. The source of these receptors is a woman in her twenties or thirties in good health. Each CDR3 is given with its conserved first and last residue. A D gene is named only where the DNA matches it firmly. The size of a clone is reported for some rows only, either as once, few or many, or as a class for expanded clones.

CDR3 DNA: TGCAGTGCCGCCTACAATGAGCAGTTCTTC
CDR3 protein: CSAAYNEQFF
clone size: NA
V gene: TRBV20-1
D gene: NA
J gene: TRBJ2-1

CDR3 DNA: TGTGCCAGCAGCTCCCTCCTAGCGGGAGTAGCAGATACGCAGTATTTT
CDR3 protein: CASSSLLAGVADTQYF
clone size: once
V gene: TRBV7-2
D gene: TRBD2
J gene: TRBJ2-3

CDR3 DNA: TGTGCCATCAGTGACCGGGATTCCGAAAAACTGTTTTTT
CDR3 protein: CAISDRDSEKLFF
clone size: NA
V gene: TRBV10-3
D gene: NA
J gene: TRBJ1-4

CDR3 DNA: TGTGCCAGCTCACCAGGTGCAGAAGAGACCCAGTACTTC
CDR3 protein: CASSPGAEETQYF
clone size: NA
V gene: TRBV18
D gene: NA
J gene: TRBJ2-5

CDR3 DNA: TGTGCCAGCCGTCTAGGGGGCCCCGTAGATACGCAGTATTTT
CDR3 protein: CASRLGGPVDTQYF
clone size: NA
V gene: TRBV6-1
D gene: TRBD1
J gene: TRBJ2-3

CDR3 DNA: TGTGCCAGCAGCTTGGCCATAAGACGGAGCTCCTACAATGAGCAGTTCTTC
CDR3 protein: CASSLAIRRSSYNEQFF
clone size: NA
V gene: TRBV5-8
D gene: NA
J gene: TRBJ2-1

CDR3 DNA: TGCGCCAGCAGCCGGGGCTTTTTAGGGAGCAATGAGCAGTTCTTC
CDR3 protein: CASSRGFLGSNEQFF
clone size: once
V gene: TRBV4-1
D gene: NA
J gene: TRBJ2-1

CDR3 DNA: TGTGGGATAGGATCACCCCTCCACTTT
CDR3 protein: CGIGSPLHF
clone size: NA
V gene: TRBV28
D gene: NA
J gene: TRBJ1-6

CDR3 DNA: TGTGCCTGGACAGGTTCAATCTCCTACGAGCAGTACTTC
CDR3 protein: CAWTGSISYEQYF
clone size: NA
V gene: TRBV30
D gene: NA
J gene: TRBJ2-7

CDR3 DNA: TGTGCCAGTAGTATTGGGCAGAGCTCCTACAATGAGCAGTTCTTC
CDR3 protein: CASSIGQSSYNEQFF
clone size: NA
V gene: TRBV19
D gene: NA
J gene: TRBJ2-1

CDR3 DNA: TGTGCCACCAGCAGAGAAGCGTGGACTAGCGGGAGTTTGGCCTACGAGCAGTACTTC
CDR3 protein: CATSREAWTSGSLAYEQYF
clone size: NA
V gene: TRBV15
D gene: TRBD2
J gene: TRBJ2-7

CDR3 DNA: TGTGCCAGCAGCGTAGGTGGGAGAATAACTGGGGCCAACGTCCTGACTTTC
CDR3 protein: CASSVGGRITGANVLTF
clone size: NA
V gene: TRBV9
D gene: NA
J gene: TRBJ2-6

CDR3 DNA: TGTGCCAGCAGACCAACGACAGGTCAGCCCCAGCATTTT
CDR3 protein: CASRPTTGQPQHF
clone size: NA
V gene: TRBV6-1
D gene: NA
J gene: TRBJ1-5

CDR3 DNA: TGTGCCAGCAGCGGAGGGGGGACCGAAAAACTGTTTTTT
CDR3 protein: CASSGGGTEKLFF
clone size: NA
V gene: TRBV28
D gene: NA
J gene: TRBJ1-4

CDR3 DNA: TGCGCCAGCAGCTTAGGCGGGGCAACCTACGAGCAGTACTTC
CDR3 protein: CASSLGGATYEQYF
clone size: NA
V gene: TRBV5-1
D gene: NA
J gene: TRBJ2-7

CDR3 DNA: TGCGCCAGCAGCTTGCCGACAGGGAGGTCCTACGAGCAGTACTTC
CDR3 protein: CASSLPTGRSYEQYF
clone size: NA
V gene: TRBV5-1
D gene: NA
J gene: TRBJ2-7

CDR3 DNA: TGTGCCAGCAGCCGATTGACGGGACTTGAAGGCGAGCAGTACTTC
CDR3 protein: CASSRLTGLEGEQYF
clone size: NA
V gene: TRBV7-6
D gene: NA
J gene: TRBJ2-7

CDR3 DNA: TGTGCCAGCAGTGAACTGGGGGCGGGTGACTATGGCTACACCTTC
CDR3 protein: CASSELGAGDYGYTF
clone size: NA
V gene: TRBV2
D gene: NA
J gene: TRBJ1-2

CDR3 DNA: TGTGCCAGCAGCCCGGGACCCCTTGGCTACACCTTC
CDR3 protein: CASSPGPLGYTF
clone size: NA
V gene: TRBV4-2
D gene: NA
J gene: TRBJ1-2

CDR3 DNA: TGTGCCAGCAGTGTAGGGCTCGCCAAGACCGTGCAGCCCCAGCATTTT
CDR3 protein: CASSVGLAKTVQPQHF
clone size: NA
V gene: TRBV28
D gene: NA
J gene: TRBJ1-5

CDR3 DNA: TGCGCCAGCAGCCAAGTTCGGAGGGAAGTTAACAATGAGCAGTTCTTC
CDR3 protein: CASSQVRREVNNEQFF
clone size: NA
V gene: TRBV4-1
D gene: NA
J gene: TRBJ2-1

CDR3 DNA: TGTGCCAGCAGTTACTCGGGACAGCGCCGGTACGAGCAGTACTTC
CDR3 protein: CASSYSGQRRYEQYF
clone size: NA
V gene: TRBV6-6
D gene: TRBD1
J gene: TRBJ2-7

CDR3 DNA: TGTGCCAGTAGTAGGAAGCGGGGGGGGGACACAGATACGCAGTATTTT
CDR3 protein: CASSRKRGGDTDTQYF
clone size: NA
V gene: TRBV19
D gene: TRBD2
J gene: TRBJ2-3

CDR3 DNA: TGCGCCAGCAGCGGTTGGCGGGCGGGGGTCAATGAGCAGTTCTTC
CDR3 protein: CASSGWRAGVNEQFF
clone size: NA
V gene: TRBV5-1
D gene: TRBD2
J gene: TRBJ2-1

CDR3 DNA: TGTGCCAGCAGCTACAGGGCTCGGCAGCCCCAGCATTTT
CDR3 protein: CASSYRARQPQHF
clone size: NA
V gene: TRBV6-6
D gene: NA
J gene: TRBJ1-5

CDR3 DNA: TGTGCCAGCAGCAAATCCTCAGACAGAATCAACGAAAAACTGTTTTTT
CDR3 protein: CASSKSSDRINEKLFF
clone size: NA
V gene: TRBV7-8
D gene: NA
J gene: TRBJ1-4

CDR3 DNA: TGTGCCAGCACCCCGACGGAAGAGCAGTACTTC
CDR3 protein: CASTPTEEQYF
clone size: NA
V gene: TRBV2
D gene: NA
J gene: TRBJ2-7

CDR3 DNA: TGTGCCAGCAGTAACCTAGCGGGAGCAGATACGCAGTATTTT
CDR3 protein: CASSNLAGADTQYF
clone size: NA
V gene: TRBV2
D gene: TRBD2
J gene: TRBJ2-3

CDR3 DNA: TGTGCCAGTAGTATAGTCTCTTCCGGGAACTATGGCTACACCTTC
CDR3 protein: CASSIVSSGNYGYTF
clone size: NA
V gene: TRBV19
D gene: NA
J gene: TRBJ1-2

CDR3 DNA: TGTGCCAGCAGGGGACAGTCCACAGATACGCAGTATTTT
CDR3 protein: CASRGQSTDTQYF
clone size: NA
V gene: TRBV7-2
D gene: TRBD1
J gene: TRBJ2-3

CDR3 DNA: TGTGCCAGTAGTAACAGAGGCAGCGGCGAGCAGTACTTC
CDR3 protein: CASSNRGSGEQYF
clone size: NA
V gene: TRBV19
D gene: NA
J gene: TRBJ2-7

CDR3 DNA: TGTGCCAGCAGCTCCGTACTCAGGGGGGGGACTGAAGCTTTCTTT
CDR3 protein: CASSSVLRGGTEAFF
clone size: NA
V gene: TRBV11-2
D gene: TRBD1
J gene: TRBJ1-1

CDR3 DNA: TGTGCCAGCAGCTCCAGGAGCTCCTACGAGCAGTACTTC
CDR3 protein: CASSSRSSYEQYF
clone size: once
V gene: TRBV11-1
D gene: NA
J gene: TRBJ2-7

CDR3 DNA: TGTGCCAGCAGTCCGGCAGCGGGAGGGCGAAATGAGCAGTTCTTC
CDR3 protein: CASSPAAGGRNEQFF
clone size: NA
V gene: TRBV28
D gene: TRBD2
J gene: TRBJ2-1

CDR3 DNA: TGTGCCAGCAGGTTAGGGACTAACTCCTACGAGCAGTACTTC
CDR3 protein: CASRLGTNSYEQYF
clone size: NA
V gene: TRBV6-5
D gene: TRBD2
J gene: TRBJ2-7

CDR3 DNA: TGTGCCAGCAGTTCCCCCTCGGATTTGGATACGCAGTATTTT
CDR3 protein: CASSSPSDLDTQYF
clone size: NA
V gene: TRBV28
D gene: NA
J gene: TRBJ2-3

CDR3 DNA: TGCGCCAGCAGCGGGAGACGGGGGGAGCAGTACTTC
CDR3 protein: CASSGRRGEQYF
clone size: few
V gene: TRBV4-1
D gene: NA
J gene: TRBJ2-7

CDR3 DNA: TGCAGCGTAAGGACTAGCGGGAGTTATGAGCAGTTCTTC
CDR3 protein: CSVRTSGSYEQFF
clone size: once
V gene: TRBV29-1
D gene: TRBD2
J gene: TRBJ2-1

CDR3 DNA: TGTGCCAGCAGCGTAGGTCTGAGCACAGATACGCAGTATTTT
CDR3 protein: CASSVGLSTDTQYF
clone size: NA
V gene: TRBV9
D gene: NA
J gene: TRBJ2-3

CDR3 DNA: TGTGCCAGCTCACCGGACAGTTCTGGAAACACCATATATTTT
CDR3 protein: CASSPDSSGNTIYF
clone size: NA
V gene: TRBV18
D gene: NA
J gene: TRBJ1-3

CDR3 DNA: TGTGCCAGCAGCTCCGGGACGGTGAACTATGGCTACACCTTC
CDR3 protein: CASSSGTVNYGYTF
clone size: NA
V gene: TRBV28
D gene: NA
J gene: TRBJ1-2

CDR3 DNA: TGTGCCAGCAGTCTCTCTCACAGGGGGCCCAATCAGCCCCAGCATTTT
CDR3 protein: CASSLSHRGPNQPQHF
clone size: NA
V gene: TRBV28
D gene: TRBD1
J gene: TRBJ1-5

CDR3 DNA: TGTGCCAGCAGTTCCTCCCGAGGCTACACCTTC
CDR3 protein: CASSSSRGYTF
clone size: NA
V gene: TRBV28
D gene: NA
J gene: TRBJ1-2

CDR3 DNA: TGCGCCAGCACGACCCAACCAAGCACAGATACGCAGTATTTT
CDR3 protein: CASTTQPSTDTQYF
clone size: NA
V gene: TRBV5-1
D gene: NA
J gene: TRBJ2-3

CDR3 DNA: TGTGCCAGCAGCTTGCAGGGAGGTTTGGGAGAGACCCAGTACTTC
CDR3 protein: CASSLQGGLGETQYF
clone size: NA
V gene: TRBV5-4
D gene: NA
J gene: TRBJ2-5

CDR3 DNA: TGTGCCAGCAGGAGCACAGATACGCAGTATTTT
CDR3 protein: CASRSTDTQYF
clone size: NA
V gene: TRBV2
D gene: NA
J gene: TRBJ2-3

CDR3 DNA: TGTGCCAGCAGTTACGGCCGGGCCCCGGCCGGCGAGCAGTACTTC
CDR3 protein: CASSYGRAPAGEQYF
clone size: NA
V gene: TRBV6-5
D gene: NA
J gene: TRBJ2-7

CDR3 DNA: TGTGCCAGCGAACCCGCTAGCGGGAGGGCCTTGGGGAATGAGCAGTTCTTC
CDR3 protein: CASEPASGRALGNEQFF
clone size: NA
V gene: TRBV27
D gene: TRBD2
J gene: TRBJ2-1

CDR3 DNA: TGTGCCAGCAGCCCAAGGGGTCCCTACAATGAGCAGTTCTTC
CDR3 protein: CASSPRGPYNEQFF
clone size: once
V gene: TRBV7-9
D gene: NA
J gene: TRBJ2-1

CDR3 DNA: TGTGCCACCAGCATGGGGGGAGGCTACGAGCAGTACTTC
CDR3 protein: CATSMGGGYEQYF
clone size: NA
V gene: TRBV15
D gene: NA
J gene: TRBJ2-7

CDR3 DNA: TGCGCCAGCAGCTTGGTCCTAGCGGGAGTCTCATACAATGAGCAGTTCTTC
CDR3 protein: CASSLVLAGVSYNEQFF
clone size: once
V gene: TRBV5-1
D gene: TRBD2
J gene: TRBJ2-1

CDR3 DNA: TGTGCCAGCAGCTTAGCCAAAACTAGCGGGAGTCCCTACGAGCAGTACTTC
CDR3 protein: CASSLAKTSGSPYEQYF
clone size: NA
V gene: TRBV7-8
D gene: TRBD2
J gene: TRBJ2-7

CDR3 DNA: TGTGCCAGCAGTCCCCGACTAGCCCATGAGCAGTTCTTC
CDR3 protein: CASSPRLAHEQFF
clone size: NA
V gene: TRBV27
D gene: TRBD2
J gene: TRBJ2-1

CDR3 DNA: TGTGCCAGCTCACCGCGCCGCCGCAGGGAGGGGGTGGCAGATACGCAGTATTTT
CDR3 protein: CASSPRRRREGVADTQYF
clone size: NA
V gene: TRBV18
D gene: NA
J gene: TRBJ2-3

CDR3 DNA: TGCGCCAGCAGCTCAACTTACTCTGGGGCCAACGTCCTGACTTTC
CDR3 protein: CASSSTYSGANVLTF
clone size: NA
V gene: TRBV5-1
D gene: NA
J gene: TRBJ2-6